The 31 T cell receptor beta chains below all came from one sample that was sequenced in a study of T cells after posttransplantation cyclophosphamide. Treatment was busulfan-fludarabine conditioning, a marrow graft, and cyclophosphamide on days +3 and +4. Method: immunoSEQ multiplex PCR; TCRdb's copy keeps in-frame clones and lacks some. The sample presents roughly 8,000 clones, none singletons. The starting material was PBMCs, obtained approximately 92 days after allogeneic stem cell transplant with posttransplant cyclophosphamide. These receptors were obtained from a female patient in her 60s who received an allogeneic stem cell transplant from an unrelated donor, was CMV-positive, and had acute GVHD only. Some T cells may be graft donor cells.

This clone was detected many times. CDR3 loop: CANRQGAGTEAFF. CDR3 nucleotide sequence: TGTGCCAACCGACAGGGGGCTGGGACTGAAGCTTTCTTT. The chain recombines TRBV12-3 or TRBV12-4 with TRBJ1-1; 10 nucleotides align to TRBD1. There are 13 residues in the CDR3. V was pared by 10 bases and J by 5 bases, with 7 bases of the junction left unmatched.

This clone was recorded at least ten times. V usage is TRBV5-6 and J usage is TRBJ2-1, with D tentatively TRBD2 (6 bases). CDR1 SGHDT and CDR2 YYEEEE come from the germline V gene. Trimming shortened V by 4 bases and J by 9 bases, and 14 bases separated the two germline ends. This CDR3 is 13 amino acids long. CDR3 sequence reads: CASSLAGPGEQFF. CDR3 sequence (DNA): TGTGCCAGCAGCCTCGCGGGGCCCGGTGAGCAGTTCTTC.

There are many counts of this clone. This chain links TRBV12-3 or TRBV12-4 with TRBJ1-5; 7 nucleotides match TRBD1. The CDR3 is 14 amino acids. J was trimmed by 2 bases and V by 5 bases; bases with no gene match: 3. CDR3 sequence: CASSRQGGNQPQHF. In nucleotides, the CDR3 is TGTGCCAGCAGTAGACAGGGAGGCAATCAGCCCCAGCATTTT.

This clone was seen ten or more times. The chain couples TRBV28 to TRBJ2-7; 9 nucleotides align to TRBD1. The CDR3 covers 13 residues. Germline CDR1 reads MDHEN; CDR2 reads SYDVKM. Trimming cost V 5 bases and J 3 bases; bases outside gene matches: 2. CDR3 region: CASSLGQGYEQYF. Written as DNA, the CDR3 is TGTGCCAGCAGTCTGGGACAGGGCTACGAGCAGTACTTC.

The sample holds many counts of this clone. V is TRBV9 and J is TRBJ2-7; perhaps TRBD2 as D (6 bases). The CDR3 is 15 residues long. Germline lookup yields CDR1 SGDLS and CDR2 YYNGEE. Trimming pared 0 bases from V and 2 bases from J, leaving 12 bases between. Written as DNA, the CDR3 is TGTGCCAGCAGCGTAGGGACTAACCCCACCTACGAGCAGTACTTC. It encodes CASSVGTNPTYEQYF. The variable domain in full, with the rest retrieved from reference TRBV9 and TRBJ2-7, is DSGVTQTPKHLITATGQRVTLRCSPRSGDLSVYWYQQSLDQGLQFLIQYYNGEERAKGNILERFSAQQFPDLHSELNLSSLELGDSALYFCASSVGTNPTYEQYFGPGTRLTVT.

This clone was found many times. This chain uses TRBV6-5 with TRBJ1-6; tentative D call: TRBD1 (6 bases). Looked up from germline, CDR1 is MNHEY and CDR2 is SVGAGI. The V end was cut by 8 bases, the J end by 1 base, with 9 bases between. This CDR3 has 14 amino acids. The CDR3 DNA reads TGTGCCAGCCGTCAGGGGTCCTATAATTCACCCCTCCACTTT. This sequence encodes CASRQGSYNSPLHF.

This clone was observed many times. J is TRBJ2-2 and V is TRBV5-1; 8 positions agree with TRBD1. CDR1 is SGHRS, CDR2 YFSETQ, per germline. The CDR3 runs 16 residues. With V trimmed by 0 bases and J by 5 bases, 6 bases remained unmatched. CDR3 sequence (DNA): TGCGCCAGCAGCTTGGGGGACAGGTTGTGGACCGGGGAGCTGTTTTTT. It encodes CASSLGDRLWTGELFF.

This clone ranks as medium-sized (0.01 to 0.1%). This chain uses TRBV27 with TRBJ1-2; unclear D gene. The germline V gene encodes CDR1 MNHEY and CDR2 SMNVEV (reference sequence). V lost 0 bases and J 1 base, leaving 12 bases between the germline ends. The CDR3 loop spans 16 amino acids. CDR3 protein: CASSLSTSTGNYGYTF. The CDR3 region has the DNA TGTGCCAGCAGTTTATCGACCTCGACGGGTAACTATGGCTACACCTTC.

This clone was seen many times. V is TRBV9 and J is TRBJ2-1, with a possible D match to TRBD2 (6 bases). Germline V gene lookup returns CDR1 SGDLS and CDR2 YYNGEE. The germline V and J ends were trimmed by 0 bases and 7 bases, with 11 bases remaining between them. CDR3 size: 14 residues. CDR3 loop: CASSVEAGRNEQFF. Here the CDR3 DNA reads TGTGCCAGCAGCGTAGAGGCAGGGAGGAATGAGCAGTTCTTC.

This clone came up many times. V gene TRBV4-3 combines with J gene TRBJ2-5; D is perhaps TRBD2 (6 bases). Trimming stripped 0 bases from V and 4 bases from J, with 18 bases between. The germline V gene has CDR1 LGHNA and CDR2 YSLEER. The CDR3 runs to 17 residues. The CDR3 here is CASSQETPGGLLETQYF. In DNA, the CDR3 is TGCGCCAGCAGCCAAGAGACCCCTGGGGGGTTATTAGAGACCCAGTACTTC.

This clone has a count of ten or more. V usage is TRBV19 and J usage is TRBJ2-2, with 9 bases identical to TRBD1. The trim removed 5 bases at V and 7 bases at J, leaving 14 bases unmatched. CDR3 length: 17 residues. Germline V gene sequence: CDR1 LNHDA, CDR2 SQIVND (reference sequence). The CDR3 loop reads CASSPSLLTGGVGELFF. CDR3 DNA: TGTGCCAGTAGTCCTTCCCTCTTGACAGGGGGGGTCGGGGAGCTGTTTTTT.

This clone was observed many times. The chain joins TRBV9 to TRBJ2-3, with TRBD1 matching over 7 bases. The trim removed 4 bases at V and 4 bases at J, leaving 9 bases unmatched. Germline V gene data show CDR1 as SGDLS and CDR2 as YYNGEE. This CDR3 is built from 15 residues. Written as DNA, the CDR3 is TGTGCCAGCAGCAGATCTGGACAGGTCTCAGATACGCAGTATTTT. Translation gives CASSRSGQVSDTQYF.

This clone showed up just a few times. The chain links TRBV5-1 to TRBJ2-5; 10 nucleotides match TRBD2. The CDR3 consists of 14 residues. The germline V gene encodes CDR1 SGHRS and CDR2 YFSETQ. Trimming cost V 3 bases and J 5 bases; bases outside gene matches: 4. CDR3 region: CASSSLAGEETQYF. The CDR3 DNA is TGCGCCAGCAGCTCCCTAGCGGGGGAGGAGACCCAGTACTTC.

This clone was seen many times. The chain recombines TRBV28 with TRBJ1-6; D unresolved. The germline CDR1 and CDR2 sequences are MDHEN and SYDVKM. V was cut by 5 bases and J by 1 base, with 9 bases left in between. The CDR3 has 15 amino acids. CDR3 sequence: CASSPQESYNSPLHF. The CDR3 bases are TGTGCCAGCAGTCCGCAGGAGTCCTATAATTCACCCCTCCACTTT.

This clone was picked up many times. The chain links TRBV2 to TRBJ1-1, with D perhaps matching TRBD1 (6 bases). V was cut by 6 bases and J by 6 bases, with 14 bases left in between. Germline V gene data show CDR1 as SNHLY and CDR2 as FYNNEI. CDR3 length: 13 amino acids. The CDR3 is CASRRTVVAEAFF. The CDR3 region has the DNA TGTGCCAGCAGGCGGACAGTAGTTGCTGAAGCTTTCTTT.

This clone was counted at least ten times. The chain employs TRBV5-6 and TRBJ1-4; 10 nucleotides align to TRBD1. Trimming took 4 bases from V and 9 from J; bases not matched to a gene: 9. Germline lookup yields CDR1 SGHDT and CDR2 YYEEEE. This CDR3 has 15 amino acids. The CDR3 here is CASSVSGQGGKKLFF. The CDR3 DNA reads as TGTGCCAGCAGCGTTTCCGGACAGGGGGGCAAAAAACTGTTTTTT.

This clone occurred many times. CDR3 sequence reads: CATSRDRGLGNYGYTF. As DNA, the CDR3 is TGTGCCACCAGCAGAGATAGGGGGCTGGGTAACTATGGCTACACCTTC. The J gene is TRBJ1-2, the V gene TRBV15; TRBD1 agrees at 7 bases. CDR1 is LNHNV and CDR2 is YYDKDF in the germline V gene (reference sequence). The CDR3 has 16 amino acids. Unmatched junction bases numbered 5, after V lost 0 bases and J lost 1 base. Combining the CDR3 with reference TRBV15 and TRBJ1-2 gives the whole variable domain DAMVIQNPRYQVTQFGKPVTLSCSQTLNHNVMYWYQQKSSQAPKLLFHYYDKDFNNEADTPDNFQSRRPNTSFCFLDIRSPGLGDTAMYLCATSRDRGLGNYGYTFGSGTRLTVV.

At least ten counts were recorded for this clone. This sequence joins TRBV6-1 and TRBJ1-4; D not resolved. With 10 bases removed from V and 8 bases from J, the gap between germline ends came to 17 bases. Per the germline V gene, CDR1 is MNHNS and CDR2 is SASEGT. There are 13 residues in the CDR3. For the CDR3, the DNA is TGTGCCACCCCGACCCCATTAGGGGAAAAACTGTTTTTT. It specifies CATPTPLGEKLFF.

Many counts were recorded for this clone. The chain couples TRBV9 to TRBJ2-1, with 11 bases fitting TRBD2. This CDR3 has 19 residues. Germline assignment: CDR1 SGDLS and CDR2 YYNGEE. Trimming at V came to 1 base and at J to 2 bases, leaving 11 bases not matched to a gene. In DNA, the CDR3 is TGTGCCAGCAGCGTACGCTCTTTAGCGGGAGGGCCGACCTACAATGAGCAGTTCTTC. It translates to CASSVRSLAGGPTYNEQFF. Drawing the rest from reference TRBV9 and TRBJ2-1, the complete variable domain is DSGVTQTPKHLITATGQRVTLRCSPRSGDLSVYWYQQSLDQGLQFLIQYYNGEERAKGNILERFSAQQFPDLHSELNLSSLELGDSALYFCASSVRSLAGGPTYNEQFFGPGTRLTVL.

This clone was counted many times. The CDR3 nucleotides read TGTGCCAGTAGTATCGTTCGTCAGGGTGTGGACATTCAGTACTTC. It specifies CASSIVRQGVDIQYF. This chain joins TRBV19 and TRBJ2-4; TRBD1 is a possible D gene (5 bases). The CDR3 length is 15 residues. Trimming took 3 bases from V and 8 from J, leaving 17 bases between them. Germline V CDR1 and CDR2: LNHDA, SQIVND (reference sequence).

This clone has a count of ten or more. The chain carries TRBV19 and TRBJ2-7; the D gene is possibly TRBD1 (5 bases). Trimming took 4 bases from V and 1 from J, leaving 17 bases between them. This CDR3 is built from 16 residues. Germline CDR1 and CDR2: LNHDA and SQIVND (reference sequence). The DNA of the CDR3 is TGTGCCAGTAGTACCCAGGGCACAGTCGATTCCTACGAGCAGTACTTC. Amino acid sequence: CASSTQGTVDSYEQYF. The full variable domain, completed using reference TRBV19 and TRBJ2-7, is DGGITQSPKYLFRKEGQNVTLSCEQNLNHDAMYWYRQDPGQGLRLIYYSQIVNDFQKGDIAEGYSVSREKKESFPLTVTSAQKNPTAFYLCASSTQGTVDSYEQYFGPGTRLTVT.

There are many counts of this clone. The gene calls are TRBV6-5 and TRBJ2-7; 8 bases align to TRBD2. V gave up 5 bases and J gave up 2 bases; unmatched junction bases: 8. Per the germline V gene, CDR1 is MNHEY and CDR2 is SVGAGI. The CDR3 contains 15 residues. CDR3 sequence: CASSRGRTSTYEQYF. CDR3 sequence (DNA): TGTGCCAGCAGTCGCGGGAGGACTTCCACCTACGAGCAGTACTTC.

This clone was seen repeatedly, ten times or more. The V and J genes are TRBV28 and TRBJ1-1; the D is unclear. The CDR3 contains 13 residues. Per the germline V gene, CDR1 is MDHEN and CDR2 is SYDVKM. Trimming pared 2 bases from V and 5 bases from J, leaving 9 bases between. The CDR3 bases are TGTGCCAGCAGTTTAATCCCCAGAACTGAAGCTTTCTTT. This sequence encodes CASSLIPRTEAFF. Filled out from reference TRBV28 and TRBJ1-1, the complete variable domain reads DVKVTQSSRYLVKRTGEKVFLECVQDMDHENMFWYRQDPGLGLRLIYFSYDVKMKEKGDIPEGYSVSREKKERFSLILESASTNQTSMYLCASSLIPRTEAFFGQGTRLTVV.

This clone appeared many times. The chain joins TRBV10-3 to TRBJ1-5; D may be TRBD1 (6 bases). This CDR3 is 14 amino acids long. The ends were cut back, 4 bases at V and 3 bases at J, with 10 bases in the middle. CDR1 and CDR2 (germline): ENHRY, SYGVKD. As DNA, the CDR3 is TGTGCCATCAGTGGTGGACAGTCCAATCAGCCCCAGCATTTT. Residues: CAISGGQSNQPQHF.

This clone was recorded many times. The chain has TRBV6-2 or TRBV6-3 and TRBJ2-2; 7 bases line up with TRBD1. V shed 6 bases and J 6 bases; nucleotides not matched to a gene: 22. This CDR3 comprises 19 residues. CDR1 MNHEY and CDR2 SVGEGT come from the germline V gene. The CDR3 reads CASRTSRLRTGEYAGELFF. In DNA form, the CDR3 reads TGTGCCAGCAGAACAAGTAGATTACGTACAGGGGAGTACGCCGGGGAGCTGTTTTTT.

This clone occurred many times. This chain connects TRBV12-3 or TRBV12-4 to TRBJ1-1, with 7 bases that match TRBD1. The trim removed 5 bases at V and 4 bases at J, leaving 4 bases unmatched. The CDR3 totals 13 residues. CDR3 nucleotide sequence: TGTGCCAGCAGTACGACAGGGCTCACTGAAGCTTTCTTT. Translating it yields CASSTTGLTEAFF.

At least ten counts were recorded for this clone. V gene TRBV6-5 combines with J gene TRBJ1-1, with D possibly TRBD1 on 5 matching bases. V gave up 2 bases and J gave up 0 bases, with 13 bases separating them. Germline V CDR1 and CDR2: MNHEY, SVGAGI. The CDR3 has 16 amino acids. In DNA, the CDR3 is TGTGCCAGCAGTTACAGGCCCCACAGGATGAACACTGAAGCTTTCTTT. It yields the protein CASSYRPHRMNTEAFF.

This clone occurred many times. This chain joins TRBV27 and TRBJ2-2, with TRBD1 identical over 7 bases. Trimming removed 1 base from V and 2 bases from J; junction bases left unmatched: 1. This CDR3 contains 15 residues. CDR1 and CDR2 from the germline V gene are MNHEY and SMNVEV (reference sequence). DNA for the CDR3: TGTGCCAGCAGTTTATGGACAGGCAACACCGGGGAGCTGTTTTTT. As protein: CASSLWTGNTGELFF.

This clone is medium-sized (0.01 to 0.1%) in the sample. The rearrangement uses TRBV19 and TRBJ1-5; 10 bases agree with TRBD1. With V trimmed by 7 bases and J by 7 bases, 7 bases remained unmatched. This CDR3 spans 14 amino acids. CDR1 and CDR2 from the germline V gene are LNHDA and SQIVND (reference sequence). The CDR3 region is CASNGGQGKQPQHF. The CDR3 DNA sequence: TGTGCCAGTAACGGGGGACAGGGGAAACAGCCCCAGCATTTT. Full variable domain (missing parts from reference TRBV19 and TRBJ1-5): DGGITQSPKYLFRKEGQNVTLSCEQNLNHDAMYWYRQDPGQGLRLIYYSQIVNDFQKGDIAEGYSVSREKKESFPLTVTSAQKNPTAFYLCASNGGQGKQPQHFGDGTRLSIL.

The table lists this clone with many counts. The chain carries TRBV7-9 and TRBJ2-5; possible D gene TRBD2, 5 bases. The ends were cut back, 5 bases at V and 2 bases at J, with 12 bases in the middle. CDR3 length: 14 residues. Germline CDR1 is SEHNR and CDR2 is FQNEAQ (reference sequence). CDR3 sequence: CASSRGLGQETQYF. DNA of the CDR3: TGTGCCAGCAGCCGCGGGCTTGGGCAAGAGACCCAGTACTTC. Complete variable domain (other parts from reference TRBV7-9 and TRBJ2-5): DTGVSQNPRHKITKRGQNVTFRCDPISEHNRLYWYRQTLGQGPEFLTYFQNEAQLEKSRLLSDRFSAERPKGSFSTLEIQRTEQGDSAMYLCASSRGLGQETQYFGPGTRLLVL.

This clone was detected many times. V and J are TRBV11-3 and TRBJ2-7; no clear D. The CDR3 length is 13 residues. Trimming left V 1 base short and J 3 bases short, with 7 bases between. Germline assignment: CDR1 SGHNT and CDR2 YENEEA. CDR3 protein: CASSLGPHYEQYF. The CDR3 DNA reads TGTGCCAGCAGCTTAGGTCCCCACTACGAGCAGTACTTC.